The sequence of this TCR beta chain was determined in a study of glioma-infiltrating T cells. There are 17 residues in the CDR3. Germline CDR1 MNHEY, CDR2 SMNVEV (reference sequence). TCR alpha and beta CDR3 regions were amplified from RNA using iRepertoire nested multiplex PCR. Each CDR3 protein is one row after TCRdb ran MiXCR on the multiplex PCR reads. This sample has some 99,000 distinct CDR3 sequences, with 25% found just once. A word on this clonotype: As yet, its antigen is unknown. Mismatch with germline at one junction end may stem from a read error.

The study's findings and limits: Above-expected tissue-blood divergence occurred in all gliomas, most in low-grade ones. CDR3 overlap between tissue and blood was very small.

Specimen: glioma tissue, nonneoplastic brain tissue, or PBMCs (not recorded which). This chain uses TRBV27 with TRBJ1-5; 7 bases are shared with TRBD1. This receptor was identified in a human donor with low-grade glioma or glioblastoma, undergoing nonglioma brain surgery, or in good health (not recorded which). Here the CDR3 reads CAGSLQKGQPDIQPQHF. CDR3 DNA: TGTGCCGGCAGTTTACAAAAGGGACAGCCCGATATTCAGCCCCAGCATTTT.